The rows below give T cell receptor beta chains drawn from one sample of a study of cytomegalovirus exposure and HLA in healthy donors. The data were produced by immunoSEQ multiplex PCR, yet TCRdb's version contains in-frame clones alone and is incomplete. This sample has around 200,000 clones, with 60% to 80% found just once. Sequencing input: PBMCs. All receptors come from a male donor in good health and CMV-seronegative. CDR3s include the opening cysteine and the closing phenylalanine or tryptophan. Fields, in order: V gene, D gene, CDR3 length, J gene, CDR3 DNA, CDR3 protein. The D gene is left open where the match is weak.

V gene: TRBV4-1
D gene: TRBD2
CDR3 length: 17
J gene: TRBJ2-5
CDR3 DNA: TGCGCCAGCAGCAACCCCCCCGGGACTAGCGAAGAAGAGACCCAGTACTTC
CDR3 protein: CASSNPPGTSEEETQYF

V gene: TRBV19
D gene: TRBD2
CDR3 length: 20
J gene: TRBJ2-3
CDR3 DNA: TGTGCCACCCTTGTGGGTGATAGCGGGAGGGCCAAGGGTCCAACAGATACGCAGTATTTT
CDR3 protein: CATLVGDSGRAKGPTDTQYF

V gene: TRBV15
D gene: NA
CDR3 length: 14
J gene: TRBJ2-7
CDR3 DNA: TGTGCCACCAGGAGGACCGGGACTTACTACGAGCAGTACTTC
CDR3 protein: CATRRTGTYYEQYF

V gene: TRBV27
D gene: NA
CDR3 length: 16
J gene: TRBJ1-3
CDR3 DNA: TGTGCCAGCAGTTTGGGCCATCCAACCTCTGGAAACACCATATATTTT
CDR3 protein: CASSLGHPTSGNTIYF

V gene: TRBV7-2
D gene: TRBD1
CDR3 length: 14
J gene: TRBJ1-5
CDR3 DNA: TGTGCCAGCAGCTTGGGGACAGGAGATCAGCCCCAGCATTTT
CDR3 protein: CASSLGTGDQPQHF

V gene: TRBV7-2
D gene: NA
CDR3 length: 15
J gene: TRBJ1-2
CDR3 DNA: TGTGCCAGCAGCTTAGTAATAACCGGGGGCTATGGCTACACCTTC
CDR3 protein: CASSLVITGGYGYTF

V gene: TRBV6-5
D gene: NA
CDR3 length: 12
J gene: TRBJ2-7
CDR3 DNA: TGTGCCAGCAGCAGGACACCTTACGAGCAGTACTTC
CDR3 protein: CASSRTPYEQYF

V gene: TRBV19
D gene: TRBD1
CDR3 length: 14
J gene: TRBJ1-1
CDR3 DNA: TGTGCCAGTAGTATGGCAGGGGGCTACACTGAAGCTTTCTTT
CDR3 protein: CASSMAGGYTEAFF

V gene: TRBV7-3
D gene: NA
CDR3 length: 16
J gene: TRBJ2-1
CDR3 DNA: TGTGCCAGCAGCCCCCGGGCTAGCGAGTTCTACAATGAGCAGTTCTTC
CDR3 protein: CASSPRASEFYNEQFF

V gene: TRBV4-2
D gene: TRBD2
CDR3 length: 16
J gene: TRBJ2-1
CDR3 DNA: TGTGCCAGCAGCCAACCCGGACTAGCGGTGGACAATGAGCAGTTCTTC
CDR3 protein: CASSQPGLAVDNEQFF

V gene: TRBV5-4
D gene: NA
CDR3 length: 16
J gene: TRBJ1-4
CDR3 DNA: TGTGCCAGCAGCTTGCGACGACAGACAACTAATGAAAAACTGTTTTTT
CDR3 protein: CASSLRRQTTNEKLFF

V gene: TRBV30
D gene: NA
CDR3 length: 13
J gene: TRBJ2-1
CDR3 DNA: TGTGCCTGGAGTCTAGCGTCCTACAATGAGCAGTTCTTC
CDR3 protein: CAWSLASYNEQFF

V gene: TRBV7-3
D gene: TRBD2
CDR3 length: 15
J gene: TRBJ2-7
CDR3 DNA: TGTGCCGGGGGAGATAGACTAGCGGGAGAAACGGAGCAGTACTTC
CDR3 protein: CAGGDRLAGETEQYF

V gene: TRBV4-2
D gene: TRBD1
CDR3 length: 15
J gene: TRBJ1-1
CDR3 DNA: TGTGCCAGCAGCCTAGACGGGACAGAAGTCGCTGAAGCTTTCTTT
CDR3 protein: CASSLDGTEVAEAFF